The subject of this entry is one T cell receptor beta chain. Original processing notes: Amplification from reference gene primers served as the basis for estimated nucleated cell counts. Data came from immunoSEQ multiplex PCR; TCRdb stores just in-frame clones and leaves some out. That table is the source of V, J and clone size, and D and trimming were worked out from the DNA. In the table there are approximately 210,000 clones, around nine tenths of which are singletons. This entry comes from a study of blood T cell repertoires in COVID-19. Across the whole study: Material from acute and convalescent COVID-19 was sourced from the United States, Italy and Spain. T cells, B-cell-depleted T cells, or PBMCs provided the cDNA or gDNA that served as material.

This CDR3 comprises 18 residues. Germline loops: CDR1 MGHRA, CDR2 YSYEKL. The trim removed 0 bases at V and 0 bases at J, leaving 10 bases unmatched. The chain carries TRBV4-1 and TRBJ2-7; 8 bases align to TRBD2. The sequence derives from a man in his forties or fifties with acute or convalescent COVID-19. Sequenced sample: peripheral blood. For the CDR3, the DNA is TGCGCCAGCAGCCAAGATAAAGTTAGCGGGGAGAGCTCCTACGAGCAGTACTTC. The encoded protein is CASSQDKVSGESSYEQYF.